The 15 T cell receptor beta chains in this list originate from one sample, sequenced in a study of shared T cell receptors in the human thymus. Clones were read by immunoSEQ multiplex PCR, and TCRdb kept only the in-frame ones, dropping some. Among 500,000 to 550,000 clones listed, 78% were seen once. These same records also appear under a second study, on human thymus T cells.

Sequenced input: thymocytes. The receptors come from a boy under two years old with a congenital heart defect.

The rearrangement uses TRBV18 and TRBJ2-7, with TRBD2 matching over 9 bases. The germline V gene encodes CDR1 KGHSH and CDR2 LQKENI. This CDR3 comprises 16 residues. After removal of 2 bases from V and 2 bases from J, the junction contained 7 bases not matched to a gene. The CDR3 region is CASSPGRGGAAYEQYF. The CDR3, as DNA: TGTGCCAGCTCACCAGGGCGGGGGGGCGCTGCCTACGAGCAGTACTTC.

The genes are TRBV5-5 and TRBJ2-7; 13 bases map to TRBD2. Germline V gives CDR1 SGHKS, CDR2 YYEKEE (reference sequence). V lost 0 bases and J lost 4; bases outside the gene matches: 4. The CDR3 totals 16 residues. The CDR3 loop is CASSLGLAGGPYEQYF. The DNA of the CDR3 is TGTGCCAGCAGCTTGGGACTAGCGGGAGGACCGTACGAGCAGTACTTC.

This rearrangement joins TRBV7-9 to TRBJ2-1; 7 positions agree with TRBD1. Germline V lookup: CDR1 SEHNR, CDR2 FQNEAQ (reference sequence). CDR3 length: 17 amino acids. The ends lost 5 bases at V and 0 bases at J; junction bases unmatched: 10. The CDR3 DNA is TGTGCCAGCAGCCCATTACAGGGGCCTTACTCCTACAATGAGCAGTTCTTC. Protein sequence: CASSPLQGPYSYNEQFF.

The chain employs TRBV7-8 and TRBJ2-7; maybe TRBD2 (5 bases). The CDR3 runs to 18 residues. Trimming stripped 5 bases from V and 2 bases from J, with 25 bases between. From germline, CDR1 is SGHVS and CDR2 FQNEAQ. The CDR3 is CASSLVGGRVSWAYEQYF. CDR3 in DNA: TGTGCCAGCAGCCTCGTTGGAGGTCGGGTGTCTTGGGCCTACGAGCAGTACTTC.

This clone showed up just a few times. The rearrangement joins TRBV28 to TRBJ1-5; perhaps TRBD1 as D (6 bases). Trimming stripped 6 bases from V and 0 bases from J, with 15 bases between. CDR1 MDHEN and CDR2 SYDVKM come from the germline V gene. The CDR3 contains 16 residues. CDR3 loop: CASRIQGRYSNQPQHF. The CDR3 coding sequence is TGTGCCAGCAGAATCCAGGGGCGTTATAGCAATCAGCCCCAGCATTTT.

This clone was counted a single time. CDR3 bases: TGCAGCGTTCCTGAGGCAACTAATGAAAAACTGTTTTTT. Amino acids: CSVPEATNEKLFF. The chain is built from TRBV29-1 and TRBJ1-4, with unresolved D. The V gene lost 5 bases and the J gene lost 0 bases, with 7 bases spanning the gap. The CDR3 loop spans 13 amino acids. The germline V gene encodes CDR1 SQVTM and CDR2 ANQGSEA.

The rearrangement joins TRBV5-4 to TRBJ2-5; 9 positions match TRBD1. This CDR3 region has 16 residues. CDR1 is SGHNT and CDR2 is YYREEE in the germline V gene (reference sequence). Trimming cost V 2 bases and J 5 bases; bases outside gene matches: 10. CDR3 DNA sequence: TGTGCCAGCAGCTTAAATGGACAGGGGAGGAGGGAGACCCAGTACTTC. Protein product: CASSLNGQGRRETQYF.

This rearrangement joins TRBV6-1 to TRBJ2-7; D is possibly TRBD2 (5 bases). V lost 6 bases to trimming and J lost 2 bases, with 17 bases between them. Germline V CDR1 and CDR2: MNHNS, SASEGT. The length of the CDR3 is 15 residues. DNA for the CDR3: TGTGCCAGCAGATTCGGGAATTTAGACCCCTACGAGCAGTACTTC. Its protein is CASRFGNLDPYEQYF.

The genes are TRBV28 and TRBJ2-1, with D tentatively TRBD2 (6 bases). The V and J ends lost 0 bases and 7 bases respectively, with 10 bases between them. The CDR3 is 14 residues long. Germline CDR1 is MDHEN and CDR2 is SYDVKM. CDR3 nucleotide sequence: TGTGCCAGCAGTTTATGGCTGCGGGGAAATGAGCAGTTCTTC. Amino acids: CASSLWLRGNEQFF.

This chain joins TRBV11-2 and TRBJ1-1; 9 nucleotides match TRBD1. CDR1 is SGHAT and CDR2 is FQNNGV in the germline V gene. Trimming cost V 2 bases and J 9 bases; bases outside gene matches: 4. The CDR3 length is 13 residues. CDR3 sequence reads: CASSLRDREKAFF. The CDR3 bases are TGTGCCAGCAGCTTAAGGGACAGGGAAAAAGCTTTCTTT.

The chain couples TRBV19 to TRBJ2-7; 11 nucleotides agree with TRBD1. In germline, CDR1 is LNHDA, CDR2 SQIVND (reference sequence). The CDR3 sequence is 13 residues long. V gave up 8 bases and J gave up 5 bases; unmatched junction bases: 5. Here the CDR3 DNA reads TGTGCCAGTGGGGACAGGGGGTCTCACGAGCAGTACTTC. Encoded protein: CASGDRGSHEQYF. The entire variable domain, with the rest obtained from reference TRBV19 and TRBJ2-7, is as follows: DGGITQSPKYLFRKEGQNVTLSCEQNLNHDAMYWYRQDPGQGLRLIYYSQIVNDFQKGDIAEGYSVSREKKESFPLTVTSAQKNPTAFYLCASGDRGSHEQYFGPGTRLTVT.

This clone was counted only a few times. This chain joins TRBV2 and TRBJ1-4, with D possibly matching TRBD1 (5 bases). The V and J ends lost 1 base and 6 bases respectively, with 21 bases between them. Per germline, CDR1 SNHLY and CDR2 FYNNEI. The CDR3 is made up of 18 amino acids. CDR3 region: CASSEDGAAEGRDEKLFF. CDR3 bases: TGTGCCAGCAGTGAAGATGGGGCAGCGGAGGGACGGGATGAAAAACTGTTTTTT.

This clone was found once. The chain uses TRBV7-7 and TRBJ2-2; 7 nucleotides align to TRBD1. Germline V gene lookup returns CDR1 SSHAT and CDR2 FNYEAQ (reference sequence). CDR3 size: 14 residues. Germline trimming cut 5 bases from V and 5 bases from J; bases unmatched to any gene: 5. CDR3 sequence: CASSRRQGTGELFF. Written as DNA, the CDR3 is TGTGCCAGCAGCCGCCGACAGGGAACCGGGGAGCTGTTTTTT. Using reference TRBV7-7 and TRBJ2-2 for the parts outside the CDR3, the full variable domain is GAGVSQSPRYKVTKRGQDVTLRCDPISSHATLYWYQQALGQGPEFLTYFNYEAQPDKSGLPSDRFSAERPEGSISTLTIQRTEQRDSAMYRCASSRRQGTGELFFGEGSRLTVL.

The gene calls are TRBV29-1 and TRBJ2-1; 12 positions match TRBD2. CDR1 is SQVTM, CDR2 ANQGSEA, per germline. V was pared by 1 base and J by 8 bases, with 9 bases of the junction left unmatched. The length of the CDR3 is 16 residues. CDR3 residues: CSVEGRLAGVVDEQFF. DNA for the CDR3: TGCAGCGTTGAAGGCAGACTAGCGGGAGTTGTGGATGAGCAGTTCTTC.

The CDR3: CASSSLDRKYSNQPQHF. The CDR3, as DNA: TGTGCCAGCAGTTCGTTGGACAGGAAATATAGCAATCAGCCCCAGCATTTT. The rearrangement uses TRBV28 and TRBJ1-5, with TRBD1 matching over 7 bases. The CDR3 consists of 17 residues. Trimming took 4 bases from V and 0 from J; bases not matched to a gene: 9. Germline V gives CDR1 MDHEN, CDR2 SYDVKM.